This record covers a single TCR beta chain. The antigen is undetermined. The data were taken from a study of T cells after yellow fever vaccination. Whole-study results and caveats: Among primary-vaccination clones, most reappeared after the booster, at about 95% for CD4 and around 90% for CD8.

Each CDR3 protein gets one entry after TCRdb re-called the 5' RACE reads with MiXCR. Of some 300,000 distinct CDR3 sequences listed, about 7.8% were seen once; the top ten hold approximately 16%. The germline gives CDR1 SNHLY, CDR2 FYNNEI. Unmatched junction bases numbered 17, after V lost 6 bases and J lost 6 bases. The CDR3 has 17 residues. This clonotype was sampled from a young man who received the YFV17D yellow fever vaccine. V usage is TRBV2 and J usage is TRBJ2-1; 7 positions match TRBD2. Sequenced material: PBMCs, taken approximately 40 days after the first yellow fever vaccination. CDR3 bases: TGTGCCAGCAGGGTCCCCGGCGGGAGTAAGGTTATCAATGAGCAGTTCTTC. Translated: CASRVPGGSKVINEQFF.